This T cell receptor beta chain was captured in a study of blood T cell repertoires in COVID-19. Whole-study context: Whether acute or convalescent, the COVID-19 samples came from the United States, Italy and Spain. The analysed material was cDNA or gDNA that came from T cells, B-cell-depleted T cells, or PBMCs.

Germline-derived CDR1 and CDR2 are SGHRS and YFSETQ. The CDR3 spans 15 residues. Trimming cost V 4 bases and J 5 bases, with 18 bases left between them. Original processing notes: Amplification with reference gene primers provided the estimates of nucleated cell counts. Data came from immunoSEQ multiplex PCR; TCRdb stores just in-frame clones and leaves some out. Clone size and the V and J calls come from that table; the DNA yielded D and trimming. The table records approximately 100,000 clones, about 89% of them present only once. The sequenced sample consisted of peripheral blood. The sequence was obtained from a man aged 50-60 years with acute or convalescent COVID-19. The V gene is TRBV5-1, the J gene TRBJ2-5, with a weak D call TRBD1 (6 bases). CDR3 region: CASSLDGGVTETQYF. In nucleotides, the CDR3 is TGCGCCAGCAGCCTCGATGGGGGCGTAACGGAGACCCAGTACTTC.